Listed here is a single TCR beta chain. The target of this receptor is not known. Within one base of it there is no much larger clone, and no base qualities were kept. Total RNA was isolated from unfractionated whole blood collected in Tempus Blood RNA tubes. As TCR sequencing controls, roughly five healthy volunteers were used, with blood taken at day 0, 2 weeks and 6 weeks. The library was prepared using 5' RACE. The sequencer was an Illumina MiSeq. During library preparation, unique molecular identifiers were attached to individual cDNA molecules so that TCRs could be counted quantitatively and reproducibly. Processing in the source paper ran as follows. A median of around 96,000 TCRs per sample was observed, with a range of about 23,224 to 690,600. The Decombinator software suite was used to annotate the V, J and CDR3 of the TCR reads. To make PS versus PT1 abundance plots, every sample was subsampled to the same number of TCRs (28,000). TCRs were defined as expanded if absent before sensitization and observed at least eight times at the 2-week time point. TCRdb's own reprocessing of the public reads used fastp at Q25 and MiXCR and kept productive beta chains. CDR3 protein sequences are deduplicated, and each keeps its most common genes and DNA. The V and J calls, along with clone size, are taken from TCRdb and not from the paper's own processing. Recorded for this sample are 110,000 or so distinct CDR3 sequences; around 20% of them occurred a single time. The leading ten clones occupy about 3% of the sample.

These data belong to a study of human T cells and chemical hapten exposure (dated by TCRdb to the early 2020s). General notes on the study: Libraries were combined into a pool for sequencing, and differences in TCR yield between samples came mainly from small differences in library volumes within the pool. From each blood RNA sample, both TCR alpha and TCR beta chains were sequenced. Peripheral blood TCR repertoire changes were tracked in vivo in alopecia patients during primary and secondary sensitization to the hapten diphenylcyclopropenone (DPC). Here is what the overall study found, with its caveats: Repeated subsampling changed both the strength of the expansion versus patch-test correlation and the threshold at which that correlation became significant. DPC sensitization did not change the number of TCRs with a frequency above 1 in 1000, and there was no evidence of changes in global repertoire structure.

Trimming leaves V shorter by 6 bases and J shorter by 0 bases, with the junction holding 6 bases beyond the gene matches. Spanning cysteine to phenylalanine, the CDR3 consists of 17 amino acids. Only the CDR3 DNA stays, 51 bases, in frame from base 1. CDR1 MDHEN and CDR2 SYDVKM were looked up in the germline V gene. This chain joins TRBV28 to TRBJ2-3, and TRBD2 matches 13 of the central bases. This receptor was taken from a human donor in good health. The sequenced DNA is TGTGCCAGCAGCCAACGACTAGCGGGAGGTAGCACAGATACGCAGTATTTT. The translation is CASSQRLAGGSTDTQYF.